These 27 T cell receptor beta chains share one sample of origin, sequenced in a study of T cells in Graves' hyperthyroidism and ophthalmopathy. Amplification of TCR beta CDR3 regions was performed using RNA transcripts as template. Using the HTBI primer set, a first-round RT-PCR was run on the TCR CDR3. TCRdb passed the multiplex PCR reads through MiXCR, listing each CDR3 protein once. The profile shows hundreds of thousands of distinct CDR3 sequences, 13% of them singletons. Sequenced input: blood. These receptor sequences come from a woman younger than 35 with Graves' hyperthyroidism.

This clonotype was observed many times. V usage is TRBV20-1 and J usage is TRBJ2-1, with 8 bases aligning to TRBD2. Losses at the gene ends were 3 bases for V and 3 bases for J; bases not matched to a gene: 4. Germline V gives CDR1 DFQATT, CDR2 SNEGSKA (reference sequence). The CDR3 is 14 amino acids. The CDR3 spells CSARRLAGYNEQFF. As DNA, the CDR3 is TGCAGTGCTAGGCGGCTAGCGGGCTACAATGAGCAGTTCTTC.

Ten or more counts support this clonotype. This chain uses TRBV6-1 with TRBJ2-4, with a possible D match to TRBD1 (6 bases). The ends were cut back, 4 bases at V and 0 bases at J, with 13 bases in the middle. The CDR3 totals 16 residues. Germline V gene lookup returns CDR1 MNHNS and CDR2 SASEGT. CDR3 in DNA: TGTGCCAGCAGTGTAGAGGGGGTCGGAGCCAAAAACATTCAGTACTTC. This gives the protein CASSVEGVGAKNIQYF.

The sample holds many counts of this clonotype. V gene TRBV6-1 combines with J gene TRBJ1-1; 10 bases align to TRBD1. Germline loops: CDR1 MNHNS, CDR2 SASEGT. The CDR3 totals 15 residues. After removal of 6 bases from V and 4 bases from J, the junction contained 8 bases not matched to a gene. The CDR3 sequence is CASSPTGGGSTEAFF. CDR3 DNA sequence: TGTGCCAGCAGCCCGACAGGGGGCGGGAGCACTGAAGCTTTCTTT.

This clonotype was recorded many times. CDR3 nucleotides: TGTGCCAGCAGACCGGTGACGGGGGCTTACGAGCAGTACTTC. Protein sequence: CASRPVTGAYEQYF. The chain couples TRBV28 to TRBJ2-7; tentatively, D is TRBD1 or TRBD2 (6 bases each). V was shortened by 6 bases and J by 4 bases, with 16 bases between the two germline ends. From germline, CDR1 is MDHEN and CDR2 SYDVKM. The CDR3 spans 14 residues.

This clonotype was found many times. The CDR3 nucleotides read TGCAGCGTTCGAAACAGGGGCCTCACTGAAGCTTTCTTT. Translation: CSVRNRGLTEAFF. The gene calls are TRBV29-1 and TRBJ1-1, with 7 nucleotides matching TRBD1. The CDR3 is 13 amino acids. V dropped 5 bases and J dropped 4; count of bases not matched to a gene: 7. Germline loops: CDR1 SQVTM, CDR2 ANQGSEA.

This clonotype was counted many times. This chain uses TRBV5-8 with TRBJ1-1; perhaps TRBD1 as D (6 bases). CDR3 size: 15 residues. CDR1 and CDR2 (germline): SGHTS, YDEGEE. Trimming removed 0 bases at V and 7 bases at J, with 16 bases between. The CDR3 spells CASSLEGGLSGEAFF. The DNA for the CDR3 is TGTGCCAGCAGCTTGGAGGGGGGTTTGAGCGGTGAAGCTTTCTTT.

This clonotype has just a few counts. V usage is TRBV7-2 and J usage is TRBJ2-7, with 11 bases fitting TRBD2. Unmatched junction bases numbered 6, after V lost 2 bases and J lost 3 bases. The CDR3 is 16 residues long. Germline assignment: CDR1 SGHTA and CDR2 FQGNSA. CDR3 protein: CASSLPGTSGHYEQYF. CDR3 nucleotides: TGTGCCAGCAGCTTACCCGGGACTAGCGGCCACTACGAGCAGTACTTC.

There are many counts of this clonotype. The chain combines TRBV6-2 or TRBV6-3 with TRBJ2-7; 7 bases align to TRBD1. The CDR3 has 17 amino acids. V gave up 0 bases and J gave up 7 bases; unmatched junction bases: 15. Germline V gene sequence: CDR1 MNHEY, CDR2 SVGEGT. The CDR3: CASSYSLGTERTWEQYF. The DNA of the CDR3 is TGTGCCAGCAGTTACTCGTTGGGGACAGAGAGGACGTGGGAGCAGTACTTC.

This clonotype was seen ten or more times. The rearrangement uses TRBV6-1 and TRBJ1-5, with D perhaps TRBD1 (6 bases). The V gene lost 5 bases and the J gene lost 1 base, with 21 bases spanning the gap. Germline assignment: CDR1 MNHNS and CDR2 SASEGT. This CDR3 is 18 amino acids long. The CDR3 DNA follows: TGTGCCAGCAGTTACGGCAGCAGGGGTATGAGAAGCAATCAGCCCCAGCATTTT. It specifies CASSYGSRGMRSNQPQHF.

The chain is built from TRBV6-1 and TRBJ1-3; TRBD1 is a possible D gene (6 bases). The germline gives CDR1 MNHNS, CDR2 SASEGT. This CDR3 region has 13 residues. Trimming pared 7 bases from V and 0 bases from J, leaving 7 bases between. The CDR3 protein is CASMGHSGNTIYF. DNA of the CDR3: TGTGCCAGCATGGGACACTCTGGAAACACCATATATTTT.

A remark on this clonotype: Germline is not matched at one junction end, which may reflect a read error. The genes are TRBV12-3 or TRBV12-4 and TRBJ1-3; 12 positions agree with TRBD1. This CDR3 is 15 amino acids long. Here the CDR3 DNA reads TGTGCCAGCAGTGGGACAGGGGGCTCTGAAAACACCATATATTTT. Translated: CASSGTGGSENTIYF.

Ten or more counts support this clonotype. The chain has TRBV28 and TRBJ1-5; weak D call: TRBD1 (6 bases). CDR1 is MDHEN, CDR2 SYDVKM, per germline. The CDR3 is 15 residues long. Trimming stripped 3 bases from V and 4 bases from J, with 13 bases between. In DNA, the CDR3 is TGTGCCAGCAGTTTGGGGGGGGCGCGGAATCAGCCCCAGCATTTT. This gives the protein CASSLGGARNQPQHF.

This clonotype showed up many times. V gene TRBV12-3 or TRBV12-4 combines with J gene TRBJ1-3; D is ambiguous. The CDR3 sequence is 13 residues long. Trimming removed 3 bases from V and 0 bases from J, with 3 bases in between. The CDR3 DNA reads as TGTGCCAGCAGTTTCGGCTCTGGAAACACCATATATTTT. Residues: CASSFGSGNTIYF.

This clonotype showed up many times. This chain links TRBV3-1 with TRBJ2-5, with D perhaps matching TRBD1 (6 bases). CDR1 is LGHDT and CDR2 is YNNKEL in the germline V gene (reference sequence). Between the trimmed V and J ends, which lost 1 base and 9 bases, there was a span of 12 bases. This CDR3 is built from 13 residues. CDR3 sequence reads: CASSQGDNAAQYF. The CDR3 coding sequence is TGTGCCAGCAGCCAAGGGGACAATGCGGCCCAGTACTTC.

For the CDR3, the DNA is TGCAGCGTTCTTCTCCTCTCCTACGAGCAGTACTTC. This gives the protein CSVLLLSYEQYF. This chain joins TRBV29-1 and TRBJ2-7; D not certain. The V end lost 5 bases, the J end lost 0 bases, and 8 bases lay between the germline ends. CDR1 SQVTM and CDR2 ANQGSEA come from the germline V gene. The CDR3 has 12 residues.

This clonotype was found many times. J is TRBJ2-5 and V is TRBV6-1; D not resolved. V dropped 7 bases and J dropped 2 bases, with 11 bases sitting between them. Germline V gene lookup returns CDR1 MNHNS and CDR2 SASEGT. There are 13 residues in the CDR3. CDR3 in amino acids: CASTAAGQETQYF. DNA of the CDR3: TGTGCCAGCACGGCGGCAGGACAAGAGACCCAGTACTTC.

The sample holds a few counts of this clonotype. This may be a read error: a much more frequent sequence differs by one nucleotide. The J gene is TRBJ2-7, the V gene TRBV2, with TRBD2 as a possible D gene (5 bases). Germline V gene lookup returns CDR1 SNHLY and CDR2 FYNNEI. The CDR3 totals 14 residues. Deletions cut 8 bases from V and 6 bases from J, with 20 bases between. The CDR3 reads CASDFRGVAGEQYF. CDR3 in DNA: TGTGCCAGCGATTTCCGGGGTGTTGCGGGCGAGCAGTACTTC.

There are many counts of this clonotype. The V call is TRBV29-1, the J call TRBJ2-3, with TRBD2 matching 7 bases. CDR1 is SQVTM and CDR2 is ANQGSEA in the germline V gene. Trimming removed 3 bases from V and 4 bases from J; junction bases left unmatched: 10. The CDR3 extends over 15 amino acids. The CDR3: CSVDSGFWSPDTQYF. CDR3 DNA sequence: TGCAGCGTTGATAGCGGGTTTTGGTCTCCAGATACGCAGTATTTT.

This clonotype has at least ten counts. The chain combines TRBV30 with TRBJ1-5, with D possibly being TRBD1 (6 bases). V lost 3 bases and J 3 bases, leaving 15 bases between the germline ends. CDR3 length: 15 residues. Germline loops: CDR1 GTSNPN, CDR2 SVGIG (reference sequence). The CDR3 nucleotides read TGTGCCTGGAGCCGAACAGGGACTGTCAATCAGCCCCAGCATTTT. This gives the protein CAWSRTGTVNQPQHF. Based on the CDR3 plus reference TRBV30 and TRBJ1-5, the full variable domain is SQTIHQWPATLVQPVGSPLSLECTVEGTSNPNLYWYRQAAGRGLQLLFYSVGIGQISSEVPQNLSASRPQDRQFILSSKKLLLSDSGFYLCAWSRTGTVNQPQHFGDGTRLSIL.

CDR3: CASSYLRGGTEAFF. The DNA of the CDR3 is TGTGCCAGCAGTTACCTCCGGGGCGGCACTGAAGCTTTCTTT. The chain carries TRBV6-2 or TRBV6-3 and TRBJ1-1; maybe TRBD1 (5 bases). V lost 2 bases and J lost 4, with 11 bases in between. The CDR3 covers 14 residues. Germline V gives CDR1 MNHEY, CDR2 SVGEGT.

This clonotype has at least ten counts. J is TRBJ2-4 and V is TRBV7-2, with D hard to call. V lost 1 base to trimming and J lost 0 bases, with 7 bases between them. CDR1 SGHTA and CDR2 FQGNSA come from the germline V gene. This CDR3 spans 15 amino acids. CDR3 sequence reads: CASSLGGTAKNIQYF. As DNA, the CDR3 is TGTGCCAGCAGCTTAGGTGGAACAGCCAAAAACATTCAGTACTTC.

The chain couples TRBV6-1 to TRBJ1-2, with a possible D match to TRBD1 (6 bases). V lost 5 bases and J lost 2, with 15 bases in between. Germline CDR1 MNHNS, CDR2 SASEGT. This CDR3 is 15 amino acids long. The CDR3 region has the DNA TGTGCCAGCAGTAGCTTGAACAGGGCCAACTATGGCTACACCTTC. Translated, it gives CASSSLNRANYGYTF.

Ten or more counts support this clonotype. The V call is TRBV18, the J call TRBJ2-2, with 8 bases identical to TRBD1. This CDR3 comprises 16 residues. V lost 4 bases, J lost 1 base, and 5 bases stayed unmatched. Looked up from germline, CDR1 is KGHSH and CDR2 is LQKENI. CDR3 in DNA: TGTGCCAGCTCACAGGCCGGGACAGGGAACACCGGGGAGCTGTTTTTT. Translation: CASSQAGTGNTGELFF.

This clonotype was detected ten times or more. The CDR3 spells CASSSPGTGAYEQYF. In DNA, the CDR3 is TGTGCCAGCAGCTCCCCCGGGACAGGGGCCTACGAGCAGTACTTC. The rearrangement uses TRBV7-8 and TRBJ2-7, with TRBD1 identical over 10 bases. The CDR3 covers 15 residues. V lost 4 bases to trimming and J lost 2 bases; unmatched junction nucleotides: 5. The germline gives CDR1 SGHVS, CDR2 FQNEAQ.

This clonotype was seen many times. CDR3 in amino acids: CATSRDRVLAANTGELFF. CDR3 coding DNA: TGTGCCACCAGCAGAGATCGGGTACTAGCGGCGAACACCGGGGAGCTGTTTTTT. The chain links TRBV15 to TRBJ2-2, with 8 bases that match TRBD2. The trim removed 0 bases at V and 0 bases at J, leaving 6 bases unmatched. The V gene's germline CDR1 is LNHNV and CDR2 YYDKDF (reference sequence). The CDR3 loop spans 18 amino acids.

This clonotype was seen at least ten times. The gene calls are TRBV3-1 and TRBJ1-3; D ambiguous. The ends were cut back, 3 bases at V and 0 bases at J, with 15 bases in the middle. The germline CDR1 and CDR2 sequences are LGHDT and YNNKEL (reference sequence). CDR3 length: 17 residues. The CDR3 loop is CASSQPLTPTSGNTIYF. CDR3 in DNA: TGTGCCAGCAGCCAGCCCCTCACCCCTACCTCTGGAAACACCATATATTTT.

This clonotype was counted many times. The chain links TRBV28 to TRBJ2-1, with 11 bases aligning to TRBD1. Germline V gene data show CDR1 as MDHEN and CDR2 as SYDVKM. This CDR3 has 16 residues. V shed 5 bases, J shed 8 bases, and the junction held 11 bases outside the gene matches. The CDR3: CASSPPGTGGVDEQFF. CDR3 nucleotides: TGTGCCAGCAGTCCGCCTGGGACAGGGGGGGTTGATGAGCAGTTCTTC.